The next 15 T cell receptor beta chains were all read from a single sample in a study of beta chain features in type 1 diabetes. Sequenced material consisted of expressed TCRB transcripts (all of the isolated RNA was reverse transcribed). The data were produced by immunoSEQ multiplex PCR, yet TCRdb's version contains in-frame clones alone and is incomplete. The sample lists approximately 600,000 clones, under 15% seen once, with more than 0.1% in the top ten. Study-wide findings and caveats: Type 1 diabetes patients had moderately but significantly shorter TCRB CDR3s in all four CD4+ subsets.

These receptors have no identified antigens. Input material: naive CD4+ T cells from blood. The source is a young man with type 1 diabetes.

This clone was detected once. The gene calls are TRBV6-6 and TRBJ2-7; TRBD2 agrees at 12 bases. CDR3 size: 16 residues. The V and J ends lost 4 bases and 3 bases, in that order; junction bases with no gene match: 7. The germline V gene has CDR1 MNHNY and CDR2 SVGAGI (reference sequence). The CDR3 region is CASSSETSGGIYEQYF. The DNA for the CDR3 is TGTGCCAGCAGTTCAGAGACTAGCGGGGGCATCTACGAGCAGTACTTC.

V is TRBV12-5 and J is TRBJ2-2, with 7 nucleotides matching TRBD1. Looked up from germline, CDR1 is LGHNT and CDR2 is FRNRAP. The CDR3 runs to 16 residues. J lost 10 bases, V lost 0 bases, and 11 bases had no gene match. CDR3: CASGLVLGQPAEELFF. CDR3 sequence (DNA): TGTGCTAGTGGTTTGGTACTGGGACAGCCGGCCGAGGAGCTGTTTTTT. Full variable domain (missing parts from reference TRBV12-5 and TRBJ2-2): DARVTQTPRHKVTEMGQEVTMRCQPILGHNTVFWYRQTMMQGLELLAYFRNRAPLDDSGMPKDRFSAEMPDATLATLKIQPSEPRDSAVYFCASGLVLGQPAEELFFGEGSRLTVL.

This clone was picked up a small number of times. The V gene is TRBV7-2, the J gene TRBJ1-3; possible D gene TRBD1, 5 bases. The CDR3 is 14 amino acids. Per the germline V gene, CDR1 is SGHTA and CDR2 is FQGNSA. Trimming removed 5 bases at V and 7 bases at J, with 15 bases between. The CDR3 DNA reads TGTGCCAGCAGCCCCGGGACCCTAAGGAACACCATATATTTT. This sequence encodes CASSPGTLRNTIYF.

This clone was detected a few times. V and J are TRBV7-2 and TRBJ2-5; 9 bases are shared with TRBD1. Trimming cost V 5 bases and J 7 bases; bases outside gene matches: 14. Looked up from germline, CDR1 is SGHTA and CDR2 is FQGNSA. The CDR3 is made up of 16 amino acids. The CDR3 spells CASSPLSPGQGGTQYF. The CDR3 nucleotides are TGTGCCAGCAGCCCCCTTAGCCCGGGACAGGGAGGGACCCAGTACTTC.

The table lists this clone with a few counts. V is TRBV5-1 and J is TRBJ1-5; D is unclear. Per the germline V gene, CDR1 is SGHRS and CDR2 is YFSETQ. V dropped 0 bases and J dropped 3 bases, with 10 bases sitting between them. This CDR3 has 15 residues. The chain's CDR3 is CASSLGSSSNQPQHF. The CDR3 DNA sequence: TGCGCCAGCAGCTTGGGATCCAGTTCCAATCAGCCCCAGCATTTT.

This clone appeared a few times. J is TRBJ2-6 and V is TRBV7-2; D perhaps matches TRBD1 (5 bases). The CDR3 runs 15 residues. Germline CDR1 SGHTA, CDR2 FQGNSA. V lost 5 bases, J lost 2 bases, and 10 bases lay in between. CDR3 region: CASSVRVTGANVLTF. CDR3 nucleotides: TGTGCCAGCAGCGTCAGGGTAACTGGGGCCAACGTCCTGACTTTC.

The chain recombines TRBV14 with TRBJ2-2; D is perhaps TRBD2 (5 bases). V was trimmed by 4 bases and J by 2 bases, leaving 11 bases between them. CDR1 is SGHDN and CDR2 is FVKESK in the germline V gene. This CDR3 spans 15 amino acids. CDR3 DNA sequence: TGTGCCAGCAGCCCTATAAGCGGAAACACCGGGGAGCTGTTTTTT. Translating it yields CASSPISGNTGELFF.

The V call is TRBV28, the J call TRBJ2-7, with TRBD2 matching over 12 bases. The V gene's germline CDR1 is MDHEN and CDR2 SYDVKM. This CDR3 comprises 17 residues. V was clipped by 7 bases and J by 1 base; unmatched bases: 11. CDR3 sequence reads: CASTSNRLAGASYEQYF. CDR3 DNA sequence: TGTGCCAGCACCTCGAATAGACTAGCGGGGGCTTCCTACGAGCAGTACTTC.

The chain combines TRBV6-1 with TRBJ2-4; perhaps TRBD1 as D (5 bases). The germline CDR1 and CDR2 sequences are MNHNS and SASEGT. This CDR3 comprises 17 residues. The V end lost 2 bases, the J end lost 0 bases, and 14 bases lay between the germline ends. Here the CDR3 reads CASSESGPSLAKNIQYF. The CDR3 nucleotides are TGTGCCAGCAGTGAATCAGGGCCTTCCCTAGCCAAAAACATTCAGTACTTC.

This clone was counted a few times. J is TRBJ1-2 and V is TRBV7-2; D is unclear. Per germline, CDR1 SGHTA and CDR2 FQGNSA. The CDR3 sequence is 15 residues long. V was trimmed by 3 bases and J by 4 bases, leaving 15 bases between them. The CDR3 spells CASSFPLKIGYGYTF. The CDR3 DNA is TGTGCCAGCAGCTTCCCCCTGAAGATTGGCTATGGCTACACCTTC.

On this clone: The same CDR3 also results from other DNA sequences found in this sample. The J gene is TRBJ2-5, the V gene TRBV9; 7 bases are shared with TRBD1. The CDR3 is 14 amino acids. The germline V gene encodes CDR1 SGDLS and CDR2 YYNGEE. V trimming: 2 bases; J trimming: 2 bases; junction bases outside the gene matches: 3. The chain's CDR3 is CASSVGTAQETQYF. CDR3 nucleotide sequence: TGTGCCAGCAGCGTTGGGACAGCTCAAGAGACCCAGTACTTC. Supplemented by reference TRBV9 and TRBJ2-5, the full variable domain reads DSGVTQTPKHLITATGQRVTLRCSPRSGDLSVYWYQQSLDQGLQFLIQYYNGEERAKGNILERFSAQQFPDLHSELNLSSLELGDSALYFCASSVGTAQETQYFGPGTRLLVL.

The chain recombines TRBV6-5 with TRBJ1-3, with D possibly TRBD1 on 5 matching bases. The V gene lost 6 bases and the J gene lost 0 bases, with 9 bases spanning the gap. Looked up from germline, CDR1 is MNHEY and CDR2 is SVGAGI. The CDR3 totals 14 residues. The CDR3 protein is CASRDNHSGNTIYF. The CDR3 nucleotides are TGTGCCAGCAGGGACAACCACTCTGGAAACACCATATATTTT.

J is TRBJ2-3 and V is TRBV30; D possibly corresponds to TRBD1 (5 bases). V was cut by 2 bases and J by 1 base, with 7 bases left in between. The CDR3 has 13 residues. Germline values: CDR1 GTSNPN, CDR2 SVGIG (reference sequence). The chain's CDR3 is CAWSPGRTDTQYF. The CDR3 nucleotides read TGTGCCTGGAGTCCAGGGCGCACAGATACGCAGTATTTT. The variable domain in full, completed from reference TRBV30 and TRBJ2-3, reads SQTIHQWPATLVQPVGSPLSLECTVEGTSNPNLYWYRQAAGRGLQLLFYSVGIGQISSEVPQNLSASRPQDRQFILSSKKLLLSDSGFYLCAWSPGRTDTQYFGPGTRLTVL.

V usage is TRBV7-8 and J usage is TRBJ2-3; no clear D. Trimming removed 5 bases from V and 2 bases from J, with 5 bases in between. CDR1 and CDR2 (germline): SGHVS, FQNEAQ. This CDR3 comprises 12 residues. The CDR3 region is CASSPFTDTQYF. In DNA, the CDR3 is TGTGCCAGCAGCCCTTTCACAGATACGCAGTATTTT.

The DNA for the CDR3 is TGTGCCAGCAGCTTGGAAGGTAGCGGGAGGGGCTATGAGCAGTTCTTC. Encoded protein: CASSLEGSGRGYEQFF. The chain couples TRBV5-6 to TRBJ2-1; 11 nucleotides align to TRBD2. The CDR3 extends over 16 amino acids. The J segment lost 8 bases and the V segment lost 0 bases, leaving 7 bases of the junction unmatched. CDR1 SGHDT and CDR2 YYEEEE come from the germline V gene.